This TCR beta chain was recorded in a study of T cell repertoires in cytomegalovirus infection. Comments on this clonotype: Its specificity is unknown.

Using its own MiXCR run on the reads, TCRdb lists one record per CDR3 protein. The sample carries about a million distinct CDR3 sequences, 31% recorded once. Germline trimming cut 3 bases from V and 15 bases from J; bases unmatched to any gene: 23. The length of the CDR3 is 20 residues. Germline V gene sequence: CDR1 SNHLY, CDR2 FYNNEI. J is TRBJ2-1 and V is TRBV2; 16 nucleotides match TRBD2. The starting material was cultured CD8+ T cells from PBMCs, obtained from culture after CMV antigen stimulation. The TCR was taken from a human donor in good health (CMV status not recorded). Some clones in this sample may be carry-over from other donors' samples. CDR3 nucleotides: TGTGCCAGCAGTGACCCCCCCTCGGGACTAGCGGGGGGGCAAAGGTTAATGCCGTTCTTC. Translation: CASSDPPSGLAGGQRLMPFF.